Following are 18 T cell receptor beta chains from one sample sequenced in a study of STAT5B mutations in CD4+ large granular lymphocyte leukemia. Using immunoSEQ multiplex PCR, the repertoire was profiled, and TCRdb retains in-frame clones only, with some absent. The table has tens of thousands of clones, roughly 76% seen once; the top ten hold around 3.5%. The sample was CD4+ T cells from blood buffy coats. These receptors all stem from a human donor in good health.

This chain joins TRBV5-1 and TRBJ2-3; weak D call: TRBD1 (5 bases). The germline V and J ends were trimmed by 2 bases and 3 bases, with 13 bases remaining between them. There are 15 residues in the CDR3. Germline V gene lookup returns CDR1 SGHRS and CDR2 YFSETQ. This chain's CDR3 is CASSFDSKKTDTQYF. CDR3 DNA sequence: TGCGCCAGCAGCTTCGACAGTAAGAAGACAGATACGCAGTATTTT.

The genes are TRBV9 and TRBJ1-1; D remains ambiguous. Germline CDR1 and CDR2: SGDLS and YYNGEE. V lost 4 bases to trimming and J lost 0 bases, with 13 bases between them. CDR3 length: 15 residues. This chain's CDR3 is CASSPMSTVNTEAFF. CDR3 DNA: TGTGCCAGCAGCCCCATGTCGACGGTGAACACTGAAGCTTTCTTT.

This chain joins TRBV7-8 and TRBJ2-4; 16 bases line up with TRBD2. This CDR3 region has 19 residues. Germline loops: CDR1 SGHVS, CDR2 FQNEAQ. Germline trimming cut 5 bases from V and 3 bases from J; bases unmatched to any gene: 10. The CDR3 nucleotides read TGTGCCAGCAGCCCACGGGGACTAGCGGGGGGGCCAGGCAAAAACATTCAGTACTTC. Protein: CASSPRGLAGGPGKNIQYF.

The chain's CDR3 is CASSSRRGGSTDTQYF. DNA of the CDR3: TGTGCCAGCAGCTCTCGTCGGGGGGGAAGCACAGATACGCAGTATTTT. The chain has TRBV7-2 and TRBJ2-3; 8 nucleotides agree with TRBD2. The CDR3 has 16 amino acids. Germline V gives CDR1 SGHTA, CDR2 FQGNSA. V trimming: 4 bases; J trimming: 0 bases; junction bases outside the gene matches: 6.

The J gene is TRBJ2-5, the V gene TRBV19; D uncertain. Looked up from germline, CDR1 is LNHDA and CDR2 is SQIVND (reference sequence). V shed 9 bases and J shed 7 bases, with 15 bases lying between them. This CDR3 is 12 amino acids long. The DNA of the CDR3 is TGTGCCAGCTCCGCGTGGGCCGGGACCCAGTACTTC. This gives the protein CASSAWAGTQYF.

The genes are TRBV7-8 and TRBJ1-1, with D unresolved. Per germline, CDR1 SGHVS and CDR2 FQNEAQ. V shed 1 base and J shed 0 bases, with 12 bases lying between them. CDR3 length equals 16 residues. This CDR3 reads CASSLGTRSMNTEAFF. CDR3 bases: TGTGCCAGCAGCTTAGGAACCCGCAGCATGAACACTGAAGCTTTCTTT.

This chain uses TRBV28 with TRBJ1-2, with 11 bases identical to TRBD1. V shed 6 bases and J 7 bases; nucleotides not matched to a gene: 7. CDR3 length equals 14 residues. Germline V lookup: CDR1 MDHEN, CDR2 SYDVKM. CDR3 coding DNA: TGTGCCAGCAGCAGAGGGACAGGGGGAGGTGGCTACACCTTC. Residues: CASSRGTGGGGYTF.

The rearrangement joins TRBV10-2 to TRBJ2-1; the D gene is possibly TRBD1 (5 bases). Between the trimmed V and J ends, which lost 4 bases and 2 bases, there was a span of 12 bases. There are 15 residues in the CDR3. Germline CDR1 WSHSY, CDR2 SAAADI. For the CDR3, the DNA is TGCGCCAGCAGTGTCGGCGGACATACCTACAATGAGCAGTTCTTC. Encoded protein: CASSVGGHTYNEQFF.

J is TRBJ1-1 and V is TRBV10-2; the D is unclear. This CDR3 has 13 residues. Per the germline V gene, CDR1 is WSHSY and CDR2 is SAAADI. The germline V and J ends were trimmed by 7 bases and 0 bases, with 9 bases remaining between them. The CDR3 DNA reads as TGCGCCAGCAAGGAGGAGATGAACACTGAAGCTTTCTTT. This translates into CASKEEMNTEAFF.

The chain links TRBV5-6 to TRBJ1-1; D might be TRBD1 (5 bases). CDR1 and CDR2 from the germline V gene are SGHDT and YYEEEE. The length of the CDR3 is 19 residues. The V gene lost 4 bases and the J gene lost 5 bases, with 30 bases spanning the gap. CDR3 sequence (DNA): TGTGCCAGCAGCCCGGTCGAACCCCTAAGGGGATGGTTGATAACTGAAGCTTTCTTT. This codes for CASSPVEPLRGWLITEAFF.

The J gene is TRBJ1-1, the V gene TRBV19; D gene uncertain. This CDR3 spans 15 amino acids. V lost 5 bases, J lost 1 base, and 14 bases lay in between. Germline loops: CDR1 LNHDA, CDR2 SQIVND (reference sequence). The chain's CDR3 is CASSLRSAGNTEAFF. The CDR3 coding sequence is TGTGCCAGTAGTCTCCGGTCGGCAGGGAACACTGAAGCTTTCTTT.

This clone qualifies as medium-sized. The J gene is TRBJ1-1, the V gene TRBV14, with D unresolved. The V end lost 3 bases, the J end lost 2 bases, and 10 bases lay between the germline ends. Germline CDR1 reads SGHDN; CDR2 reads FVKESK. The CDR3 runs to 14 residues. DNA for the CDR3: TGTGCCAGCAGCCAGTCGAGAGTCAACACTGAAGCTTTCTTT. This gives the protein CASSQSRVNTEAFF.

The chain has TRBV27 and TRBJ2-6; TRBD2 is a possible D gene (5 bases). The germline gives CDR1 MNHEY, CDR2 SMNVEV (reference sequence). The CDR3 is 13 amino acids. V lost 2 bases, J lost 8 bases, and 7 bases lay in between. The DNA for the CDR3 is TGTGCCAGCAGTTTAAGGGAGTCCAACGTCCTGACTTTC. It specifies CASSLRESNVLTF.

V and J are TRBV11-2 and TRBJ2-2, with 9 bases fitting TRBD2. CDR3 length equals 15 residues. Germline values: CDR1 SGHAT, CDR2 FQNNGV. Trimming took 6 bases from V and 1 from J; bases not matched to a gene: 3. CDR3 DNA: TGTGCCAGCAGGCGACTAGCGGAGAACACCGGGGAGCTGTTTTTT. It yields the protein CASRRLAENTGELFF.

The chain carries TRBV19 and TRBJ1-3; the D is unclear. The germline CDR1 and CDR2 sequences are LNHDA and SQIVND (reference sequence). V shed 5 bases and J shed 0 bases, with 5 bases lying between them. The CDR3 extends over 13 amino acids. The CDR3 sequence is CASSQHSGNTIYF. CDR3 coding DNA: TGTGCCAGTAGTCAACACTCTGGAAACACCATATATTTT.

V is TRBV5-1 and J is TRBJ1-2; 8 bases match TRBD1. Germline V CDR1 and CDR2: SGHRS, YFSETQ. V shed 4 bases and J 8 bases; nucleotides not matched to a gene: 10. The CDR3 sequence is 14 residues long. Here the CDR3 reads CASSAPRGREGYTF. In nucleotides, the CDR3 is TGCGCCAGCAGCGCTCCCAGGGGGCGTGAGGGCTACACCTTC. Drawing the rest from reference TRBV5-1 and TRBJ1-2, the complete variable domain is KAGVTQTPRYLIKTRGQQVTLSCSPISGHRSVSWYQQTPGQGLQFLFEYFSETQRNKGNFPGRFSGRQFSNSRSEMNVSTLELGDSALYLCASSAPRGREGYTFGSGTRLTVV.

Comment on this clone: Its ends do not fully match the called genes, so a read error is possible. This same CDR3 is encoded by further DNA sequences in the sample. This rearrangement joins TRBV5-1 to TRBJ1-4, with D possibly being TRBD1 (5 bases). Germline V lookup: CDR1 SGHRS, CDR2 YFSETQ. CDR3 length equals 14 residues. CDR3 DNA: TGCGCCAGTAGCTTGGGGCAGTCTAATGAAAAACTGTTTTTT. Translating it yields CASSLGQSNEKLFF.

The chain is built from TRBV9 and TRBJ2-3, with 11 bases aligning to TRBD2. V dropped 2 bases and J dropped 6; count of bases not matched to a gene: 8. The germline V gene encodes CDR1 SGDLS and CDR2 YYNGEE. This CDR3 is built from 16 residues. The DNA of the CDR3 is TGTGCCAGCAGCGTTCTAACTTCTAGCGGGAGGGATACGCAGTATTTT. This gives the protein CASSVLTSSGRDTQYF. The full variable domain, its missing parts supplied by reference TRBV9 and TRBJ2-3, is DSGVTQTPKHLITATGQRVTLRCSPRSGDLSVYWYQQSLDQGLQFLIQYYNGEERAKGNILERFSAQQFPDLHSELNLSSLELGDSALYFCASSVLTSSGRDTQYFGPGTRLTVL.